This T cell receptor beta chain emerged from a study of blood T cell repertoires in COVID-19. The CDR3 is 16 residues long. Per germline, CDR1 LGHDT and CDR2 YNNKEL (reference sequence). Unmatched junction bases numbered 12, after V lost 6 bases and J lost 7 bases. The authors' processing: The authors estimated nucleated cell counts from reference gene primer amplification. This table comes from immunoSEQ multiplex PCR, and its TCRdb copy is limited to in-frame clones, with some not included. That table gives V, J and clone size, and the DNA gave D and trimming. Here the sample spans 60,000 to 85,000 clones, around three quarters being singletons.

The genes are TRBV3-1 (or the pseudogene TRBV3-2) and TRBJ2-5, with TRBD2 matching 12 bases. The sample taken for sequencing was peripheral blood. This sequence originates from a human donor in a cohort sampled during active COVID-19. The CDR3 DNA sequence: TGTGCCAGCAGTCATCTAGCTAGCGGGAGGGAGGGGACCCAGTACTTC. This translates into CASSHLASGREGTQYF.